These 19 T cell receptor beta chains were all obtained from the same sample, sequenced in a study of T cell repertoires in cytomegalovirus infection. In TCRdb, the reads were re-called with MiXCR into one record per CDR3 protein. The sample carries approximately 260,000 distinct CDR3 sequences, over 15% recorded once. Material for sequencing was CD8+ T cells from PBMCs. These receptors originate from a human donor in good health (CMV status not recorded). Some clones in this sample may be carry-over from other donors' samples.

CDR3 in amino acids: CASRVGLINSPLHF. CDR3 coding DNA: TGTGCCAGCAGAGTCGGACTGATTAATTCACCCCTCCACTTT. The V gene is TRBV5-6, the J gene TRBJ1-6; D call uncertain. The CDR3 consists of 14 residues. V lost 5 bases and J 6 bases, leaving 12 bases between the germline ends. Germline V gene lookup returns CDR1 SGHDT and CDR2 YYEEEE. Combining the CDR3 with reference TRBV5-6 and TRBJ1-6 gives the whole variable domain DAGVTQSPTHLIKTRGQQVTLRCSPKSGHDTVSWYQQALGQGPQFIFQYYEEEERQRGNFPDRFSGHQFPNYSSELNVNALLLGDSALYLCASRVGLINSPLHFGNGTRLTVT.

The CDR3 bases are TGTGCCAAGAGGGCGGGGACCGAGCAGTACTTC. Its protein product is CAKRAGTEQYF. V usage is TRBV2 and J usage is TRBJ2-7; D may be TRBD2 (6 bases). The CDR3 sequence is 11 residues long. Germline CDR1 and CDR2: SNHLY and FYNNEI. Trimming left V 10 bases short and J 6 bases short, with 13 bases between.

The sample holds many counts of this clonotype. The chain carries TRBV14 and TRBJ2-7, with a possible D match to TRBD1 (6 bases). The V end was cut by 0 bases, the J end by 2 bases, with 14 bases between. Per germline, CDR1 SGHDN and CDR2 FVKESK. The CDR3 spans 16 residues. CDR3 amino acids: CASSQDQTGSPYEQYF. The CDR3 DNA reads as TGTGCCAGCAGCCAAGATCAGACAGGTTCCCCCTACGAGCAGTACTTC.

This clonotype was observed a few times. The chain couples TRBV5-1 to TRBJ1-6; 10 bases align to TRBD1. The V gene end was trimmed by 4 bases and the J gene end by 0 bases; junction bases not matched to a gene: 4. Germline CDR1 is SGHRS and CDR2 is YFSETQ. The CDR3 spans 17 residues. For the CDR3, the DNA is TGCGCCAGCAGCGGGGGACAGGGGAACTCCTATAATTCACCCCTCCACTTT. Translation gives CASSGGQGNSYNSPLHF.

The V call is TRBV7-9, the J call TRBJ2-1, with 10 bases identical to TRBD2. Germline-derived CDR1 and CDR2 are SEHNR and FQNEAQ (reference sequence). The CDR3 covers 18 residues. V lost 1 base and J lost 4; bases outside the gene matches: 10. Here the CDR3 reads CASSLGPSGGAIYNEQFF. The CDR3 DNA follows: TGTGCCAGCAGCTTAGGTCCGAGCGGGGGGGCAATTTACAATGAGCAGTTCTTC.

The CDR3 protein is CASSQETGVGANVLTF. The CDR3 bases are TGCGCCAGCAGCCAAGAAACCGGGGTTGGGGCCAACGTCCTGACTTTC. The chain is built from TRBV4-3 and TRBJ2-6; tentatively, D is TRBD2 (5 bases). CDR1 and CDR2 (germline): LGHNA, YSLEER. This CDR3 contains 16 residues. Trimming took 0 bases from V and 3 from J, leaving 9 bases between them.

The sample holds a few counts of this clonotype. This chain uses TRBV5-1 with TRBJ2-5; 7 positions match TRBD2. The CDR3 is made up of 15 amino acids. V trimming: 0 bases; J trimming: 5 bases; junction bases outside the gene matches: 7. Germline V gene lookup returns CDR1 SGHRS and CDR2 YFSETQ. The CDR3 nucleotides read TGCGCCAGCAGCTTGGTTACGGGGGGATCGGAGACCCAGTACTTC. Its protein is CASSLVTGGSETQYF.

This clonotype was seen ten or more times. The chain employs TRBV6-5 and TRBJ2-7; TRBD1 aligns across 8 bases. Germline V lookup: CDR1 MNHEY, CDR2 SVGAGI. The CDR3 sequence is 15 residues long. V lost 5 bases to trimming and J lost 8 bases; unmatched junction nucleotides: 14. The CDR3 protein is CASSIQVDRVKKQYF. CDR3 bases: TGTGCCAGCAGTATTCAAGTGGACAGGGTTAAGAAGCAGTACTTC.

The chain couples TRBV5-4 to TRBJ2-1; no clear D gene. The V and J ends lost 0 bases and 10 bases respectively, with 14 bases between them. CDR1 is SGHNT, CDR2 YYREEE, per germline (reference sequence). The CDR3 sequence is 14 residues long. CDR3 DNA sequence: TGTGCCAGCAGCTTGGTGGAAGGGTATGGGGAGCAGTTCTTC. Translated, it gives CASSLVEGYGEQFF.

The table lists this clonotype with many counts. The V and J genes are TRBV25-1 and TRBJ2-1, with 7 bases matching TRBD1. This CDR3 region has 16 residues. The trim removed 2 bases at V and 4 bases at J, leaving 8 bases unmatched. Germline CDR1 is MGHDK and CDR2 is SYGVNS. This chain's CDR3 is CASSEKTGKVYNEQFF. The CDR3 bases are TGTGCCAGCAGTGAAAAGACAGGGAAGGTGTACAATGAGCAGTTCTTC.

The chain carries TRBV5-4 and TRBJ2-2; D unresolved. The CDR3 has 12 residues. V shed 1 base and J shed 8 bases, with 6 bases lying between them. The V gene's germline CDR1 is SGHNT and CDR2 YYREEE (reference sequence). The CDR3 nucleotides are TGTGCCAGCAGCTTGTTTCAGGGGGAGCTGTTTTTT. This sequence encodes CASSLFQGELFF. The full variable domain, in which reference TRBV5-4 and TRBJ2-2 provide the parts outside the CDR3, is ETGVTQSPTHLIKTRGQQVTLRCSSQSGHNTVSWYQQALGQGPQFIFQYYREEENGRGNFPPRFSGLQFPNYSSELNVNALELDDSALYLCASSLFQGELFFGEGSRLTVL.

This clonotype was detected a few times. The J gene is TRBJ2-7, the V gene TRBV7-9, with D perhaps matching TRBD2 (5 bases). This CDR3 spans 15 amino acids. The germline gives CDR1 SEHNR, CDR2 FQNEAQ (reference sequence). V was trimmed by 2 bases and J by 1 base, leaving 12 bases between them. The chain's CDR3 is CASSLSRGNSYEQYF. The CDR3 DNA sequence: TGTGCCAGCAGCTTATCCCGGGGTAATTCCTACGAGCAGTACTTC.

The chain recombines TRBV7-9 with TRBJ1-5; TRBD1 is a possible D gene (6 bases). V lost 5 bases to trimming and J lost 4 bases, with 18 bases between them. This CDR3 is built from 16 residues. CDR1 is SEHNR and CDR2 is FQNEAQ in the germline V gene (reference sequence). The CDR3, as DNA: TGTGCCAGCAGCAAGGGGACATCGGGGTGGAATCAGCCCCAGCATTTT. This sequence encodes CASSKGTSGWNQPQHF.

This clonotype appeared a few times. The chain recombines TRBV28 with TRBJ1-6, with D unresolved. Trimming removed 5 bases at V and 10 bases at J, with 21 bases between. Germline lookup yields CDR1 MDHEN and CDR2 SYDVKM. There are 16 residues in the CDR3. CDR3 DNA sequence: TGTGCCAGCAGTGCGATAGGGCAGGTCCGTCGGTCACCCCTCCACTTT. Translated: CASSAIGQVRRSPLHF.

The chain links TRBV24-1 to TRBJ2-2; 8 bases match TRBD1. The CDR3 contains 15 residues. The junction had 6 bases not matched to a gene; V was cut back by 4 bases and J by 6 bases. CDR1 KGHDR and CDR2 SFDVKD come from the germline V gene. The CDR3 loop is CATSDSATGAGELFF. The CDR3 nucleotides read TGTGCCACCAGTGACTCGGCGACAGGGGCCGGGGAGCTGTTTTTT.

The chain joins TRBV6-6 to TRBJ2-7; 9 positions match TRBD2. Per germline, CDR1 MNHNY and CDR2 SVGAGI (reference sequence). V lost 0 bases and J lost 6; bases outside the gene matches: 21. The CDR3 spans 20 residues. The CDR3 region is CASSYSSNPGILAGGFEQYF. In DNA, the CDR3 is TGTGCCAGCAGTTACTCGTCGAATCCGGGCATCTTGGCGGGGGGGTTCGAGCAGTACTTC.

This chain connects TRBV7-9 to TRBJ1-2, with a weak D call TRBD1 (5 bases). The CDR3 has 13 amino acids. Deletions cut 5 bases from V and 8 bases from J, with 15 bases between. Germline CDR1 SEHNR, CDR2 FQNEAQ (reference sequence). The DNA of the CDR3 is TGTGCCAGCAGCCCACAACCTGGACAAGGCTACACCTTC. Translating it yields CASSPQPGQGYTF.

This clonotype was seen only once. This CDR3 is CASRLTGQGSDTQYF. The CDR3 bases are TGTGCCAGCAGACTTACGGGACAGGGGTCAGATACGCAGTATTTT. The gene calls are TRBV12-3 or TRBV12-4 and TRBJ2-3; the match to TRBD1 covers 10 bases. CDR3 length equals 15 residues. J lost 4 bases, V lost 6 bases, and 7 bases had no gene match.

This clonotype was counted many times. The chain joins TRBV7-9 to TRBJ2-7; the D gene is possibly TRBD1 (6 bases). V dropped 4 bases and J dropped 3 bases, with 16 bases sitting between them. This CDR3 is built from 15 residues. CDR1 is SEHNR and CDR2 is FQNEAQ in the germline V gene (reference sequence). Here the CDR3 DNA reads TGTGCCAGCAGCTCCCCGACAGGCCAAAGCTACGAGCAGTACTTC. Its protein product is CASSSPTGQSYEQYF.